What follows are 3 T cell receptor beta chains derived from one specimen sequenced in a study of blood T cells in healthy people across ages. Then a second PCR, running about 6 to 12 cycles, was carried out with a sample-barcoded 5' primer and a J-beta primer mix. TCRdb re-derived calls from the 5' RACE reads in MiXCR, one entry per CDR3 protein. The sample lists more than 800,000 distinct CDR3 sequences, about 30% occurring once. Sequencing was carried out using blood. The receptors were sampled from a woman older than 75 in good health.

V usage is TRBV6-6 and J usage is TRBJ1-4, with 11 positions matching TRBD1. Germline V gene lookup returns CDR1 MNHNY and CDR2 SVGAGI (reference sequence). Losses at the gene ends were 4 bases for V and 4 bases for J; bases not matched to a gene: 8. This CDR3 spans 17 amino acids. The CDR3 region has the DNA TGTGCCAGCAGTTTTCTTGGACAGGGGGCGGTTAATGAAAAACTGTTTTTT. Translated: CASSFLGQGAVNEKLFF.

Remarks on this clonotype: A much larger clone sits a single nucleotide away, making a read error possible. The gene calls are TRBV5-6 and TRBJ2-7, with 7 bases identical to TRBD1. The CDR3 covers 13 residues. Germline V CDR1 and CDR2: SGHDT, YYEEEE. The DNA of the CDR3 is TGTGTCAGCAGCCCAACAGGGGTAAGGGAGCAGTACTTC. It specifies CVSSPTGVREQYF.

A remark on this clonotype: One junction end does not reproduce the germline sequence, and a read error may be involved. V gene TRBV6-2 or TRBV6-3 combines with J gene TRBJ2-5; unclear D gene. The CDR3 has 15 residues. In germline, CDR1 is MNHEY, CDR2 SVGEGT. For the CDR3, the DNA is TGTGCCAGCAATTACTCGACTGGGTCCCAAGAGACCCAGTACTTC. This sequence encodes CASNYSTGSQETQYF.